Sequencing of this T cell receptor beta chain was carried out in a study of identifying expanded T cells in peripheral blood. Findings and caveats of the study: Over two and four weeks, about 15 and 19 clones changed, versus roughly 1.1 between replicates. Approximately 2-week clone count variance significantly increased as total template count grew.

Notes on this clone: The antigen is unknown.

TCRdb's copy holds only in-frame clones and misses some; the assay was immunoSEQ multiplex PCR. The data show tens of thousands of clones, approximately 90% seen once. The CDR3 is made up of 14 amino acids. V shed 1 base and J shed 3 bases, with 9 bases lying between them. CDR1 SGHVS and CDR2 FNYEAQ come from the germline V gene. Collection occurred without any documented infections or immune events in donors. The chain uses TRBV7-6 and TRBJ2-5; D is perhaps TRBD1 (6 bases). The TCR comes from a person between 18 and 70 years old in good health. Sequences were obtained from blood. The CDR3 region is CASSLVDSEETQYF. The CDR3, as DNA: TGTGCCAGCAGCTTAGTGGACAGTGAAGAGACCCAGTACTTC.